The rows below give T cell receptor beta chains drawn from one sample of a study of CD8+CD57+ T cells in acquired aplastic anemia. TCRdb ran MiXCR on the reads and lists one entry per CDR3 protein. The sample has just over 400,000 distinct CDR3 sequences; about 70% are singletons. The sample was sorted CD4+, CD8+, or CD8+CD57+ T cells (not recorded which) from PBMCs. These receptor sequences come from a human donor in good health, serving as a control. CDR3s include the opening cysteine and the closing phenylalanine or tryptophan. A D gene is named only where the DNA matches it firmly. The listing skips clone size in some rows; elsewhere it reads once, few, many or a size class.

j_call: TRBJ2-1; v_call: TRBV7-2; clone_size: once; d_call: .; cdr3_nt: TGTGCCAGCAGCCAAGCAGGGGGGGCGGACACGGAGCAGTTCTTC; cdr3_aa: CASSQAGGADTEQFF
j_call: TRBJ2-5; v_call: TRBV12-3/TRBV12-4; clone_size: many; d_call: .; cdr3_nt: TGTGCCAGCAGCACCCCCAACAGGGAAGAGACCCAGTACTTC; cdr3_aa: CASSTPNREETQYF
j_call: TRBJ2-5; v_call: TRBV20-1; clone_size: .; d_call: .; cdr3_nt: TGCAGTGCTAGACAGGGCAGGGAAGAGACCCAGTACTTC; cdr3_aa: CSARQGREETQYF
j_call: TRBJ1-2; v_call: TRBV5-1; clone_size: .; d_call: .; cdr3_nt: TGCGCCAGCAGAGTAACAGGGTCGCATTCTGGCTACACCTTC; cdr3_aa: CASRVTGSHSGYTF
j_call: TRBJ2-6; v_call: TRBV6-1; clone_size: many; d_call: TRBD1; cdr3_nt: TGTGCCAGCAGCGTGGACAGGGTATATTCCGGGGCCAACGTCCTGACTTTC; cdr3_aa: CASSVDRVYSGANVLTF
j_call: TRBJ1-1; v_call: TRBV5-1; clone_size: .; d_call: TRBD1; cdr3_nt: TGCGCCAGCAGCCGTCAGGGACAGGCGGATACTGAAGCTTTCTTT; cdr3_aa: CASSRQGQADTEAFF
j_call: TRBJ2-1; v_call: TRBV19; clone_size: .; d_call: .; cdr3_nt: TGTGCCAGTAGTATCTTCGGCCGGGCCAACACTGAGCAGTTCTTT; cdr3_aa: CASSIFGRANTEQFF
j_call: TRBJ2-5; v_call: TRBV7-2; clone_size: .; d_call: .; cdr3_nt: TGCGCCAGCAGCCAAGGATACGGGAACACTGAAGCCTTC; cdr3_aa: CASSQGYGNTEAF
j_call: TRBJ1-3; v_call: TRBV10-1; clone_size: many; d_call: .; cdr3_nt: TGCGCCAGCAGTGAAGCACCGAGCGGCACCATATATTTT; cdr3_aa: CASSEAPSGTIYF
j_call: TRBJ1-2; v_call: TRBV6-5; clone_size: many; d_call: .; cdr3_nt: TGTGCCAGCAGTTCACAGGGACGGTATGGCTACACCTTC; cdr3_aa: CASSSQGRYGYTF
j_call: TRBJ2-3; v_call: TRBV20-1; clone_size: .; d_call: .; cdr3_nt: TGCAGTGCTAGTTGGAGGAGCTCCTACACAGATACGCAGTATTTT; cdr3_aa: CSASWRSSYTDTQYF
j_call: TRBJ1-6; v_call: TRBV5-6; clone_size: .; d_call: .; cdr3_nt: TGTGCCAGCAGCTTGGAAGTCCAGGCCCTATTACCCCTCCACTTT; cdr3_aa: CASSLEVQALLPLHF
j_call: TRBJ1-4; v_call: TRBV7-2; clone_size: .; d_call: .; cdr3_nt: TGTGCCAGCCGCTTAGCGTGCACGTGGGAACTGTTTTTT; cdr3_aa: CASRLACTWELFF
j_call: TRBJ1-3; v_call: TRBV5-4; clone_size: .; d_call: .; cdr3_nt: TGTGCCAGCAGCCAGGATTTGGGGATGTCTGGAAACACCATATATTTT; cdr3_aa: CASSQDLGMSGNTIYF
j_call: TRBJ2-7; v_call: TRBV3-1; clone_size: many; d_call: .; cdr3_nt: TGTGCCAGCAGCCAGACAGGAGCGGTCGGCGAGCAGTACTTC; cdr3_aa: CASSQTGAVGEQYF
j_call: TRBJ1-2; v_call: TRBV6-6; clone_size: few; d_call: .; cdr3_nt: TGTGCCAGCAGAGTGACAGAAATCTATGGCTACACCTTC; cdr3_aa: CASRVTEIYGYTF
j_call: TRBJ2-7; v_call: TRBV7-2; clone_size: .; d_call: .; cdr3_nt: TGTGCCAGCACCATCACAGTGCCCAATTCCCACCACCACTTC; cdr3_aa: CASTITVPNSHHHF
j_call: TRBJ1-2; v_call: TRBV2; clone_size: .; d_call: TRBD1; cdr3_nt: TGTGCCAGCAATGTCGGACAGGGTGGTGGCTACACCTTC; cdr3_aa: CASNVGQGGGYTF
j_call: TRBJ1-1; v_call: TRBV5-1; clone_size: .; d_call: .; cdr3_nt: TGCGCCAGCAGCCCGACTAGCGAGGCTAGCTTT; cdr3_aa: CASSPTSEASF
j_call: TRBJ2-6; v_call: TRBV19; clone_size: .; d_call: TRBD1; cdr3_nt: TGTGCCAGTAGCGACAGGGGTCCCGGGGCCAACGTCCTGACTTTC; cdr3_aa: CASSDRGPGANVLTF
j_call: TRBJ2-7; v_call: TRBV20-1; clone_size: .; d_call: .; cdr3_nt: TGCAGTGCTAGAGATCCCCGGAGGGGCCCGTACGAGCAGTACTTC; cdr3_aa: CSARDPRRGPYEQYF
j_call: TRBJ1-2; v_call: TRBV7-9; clone_size: .; d_call: .; cdr3_nt: TGTGCCAGCAGCGTGCCGGGAGCGGACGATGATGGCTACACCTTC; cdr3_aa: CASSVPGADDDGYTF
j_call: TRBJ2-7; v_call: TRBV20-1; clone_size: .; d_call: .; cdr3_nt: TGCAGTGCTAGAAGTGGCTATAGCAATCACGAGCAGTACTTC; cdr3_aa: CSARSGYSNHEQYF
j_call: TRBJ2-3; v_call: TRBV7-9; clone_size: many; d_call: .; cdr3_nt: TGTGCCAGCAGCTCCGGACAGACGTCAATCACAGATACGCAGTATTTT; cdr3_aa: CASSSGQTSITDTQYF
j_call: TRBJ1-2; v_call: TRBV7-6; clone_size: few; d_call: .; cdr3_nt: TGTGCCAGCAGCTTTGGGGTCAACTATGGCTACACCTTC; cdr3_aa: CASSFGVNYGYTF
j_call: TRBJ2-1; v_call: TRBV20-1; clone_size: few; d_call: .; cdr3_nt: TGCAGTGCTAGAGATCTCCGGACAGCGAACAATGAGCAGTTCTTC; cdr3_aa: CSARDLRTANNEQFF
j_call: TRBJ1-2; v_call: TRBV27; clone_size: many; d_call: .; cdr3_nt: TGTGCCAGCAGTTTCAGGGTATCTGACTATGGCTACACCTTC; cdr3_aa: CASSFRVSDYGYTF
j_call: TRBJ1-1; v_call: TRBV19; clone_size: .; d_call: .; cdr3_nt: TGTGCCAGTAGTATGGGTAGGGCGCAGGTCGCGGACACTGAAGCTTTCTTT; cdr3_aa: CASSMGRAQVADTEAFF
j_call: TRBJ2-7; v_call: TRBV9; clone_size: .; d_call: .; cdr3_nt: TGTGCCAGCAGTGGGTCGATACTTGGGGCCAGCGAGCAGTACTTC; cdr3_aa: CASSGSILGASEQYF
j_call: TRBJ1-6; v_call: TRBV9; clone_size: .; d_call: .; cdr3_nt: TGTGCCAGCAGCTTAGGCCCCAGGGTCAATTCCACAGTCCACTTT; cdr3_aa: CASSLGPRVNSTVHF
j_call: TRBJ2-7; v_call: TRBV11-3; clone_size: .; d_call: .; cdr3_nt: TGTGCCAGCAGCTTAGGGGAGGACACCTACGAGCAGTACTTC; cdr3_aa: CASSLGEDTYEQYF
j_call: TRBJ2-6; v_call: TRBV7-2; clone_size: many; d_call: .; cdr3_nt: TGTGCCAGCAGCTTAACAGGGACTGGGGCCAACGTCCTGACTTTC; cdr3_aa: CASSLTGTGANVLTF
j_call: TRBJ1-6; v_call: TRBV11-2; clone_size: .; d_call: TRBD1; cdr3_nt: TGCGCCAGCAGCCCCCAACAGGGGGCCCTCCACTTT; cdr3_aa: CASSPQQGALHF
j_call: TRBJ2-5; v_call: TRBV7-9; clone_size: .; d_call: TRBD2; cdr3_nt: TGTGCCAGCAGCTTAACGACTCGCGGGGGGCGGGGAGAGACCCAGTACTTC; cdr3_aa: CASSLTTRGGRGETQYF
j_call: TRBJ2-1; v_call: TRBV7-9; clone_size: few; d_call: TRBD1; cdr3_nt: TGTGCCAGCAGCACGGGACAGGGGGGTGAGCAGTTCTTC; cdr3_aa: CASSTGQGGEQFF
j_call: TRBJ2-5; v_call: TRBV9; clone_size: many; d_call: TRBD1; cdr3_nt: TGTGCCAGCAGCGTAGGTACAGGGGGTTGGCAAGAGACCCAGTACTTC; cdr3_aa: CASSVGTGGWQETQYF
j_call: TRBJ1-1; v_call: TRBV6-5; clone_size: many; d_call: .; cdr3_nt: TGTGCCAGCAGTTCGGTAAGGAGAACAACTGAAGCTTTCTTT; cdr3_aa: CASSSVRRTTEAFF
j_call: TRBJ1-2; v_call: TRBV4-1; clone_size: .; d_call: .; cdr3_nt: TGCGCCAGCAGCCAAGAATGGGGGCAAATGCGTGGCTACACCTTC; cdr3_aa: CASSQEWGQMRGYTF
j_call: TRBJ1-2; v_call: TRBV12-3/TRBV12-4; clone_size: .; d_call: .; cdr3_nt: TGCGCCAGCAGTTCAGGGCTCTATGGCTACACCTTC; cdr3_aa: CASSSGLYGYTF
j_call: TRBJ2-5; v_call: TRBV30; clone_size: once; d_call: .; cdr3_nt: TGTGCCCGGAGTTCGGGCCCGCTAAAGTACTTC; cdr3_aa: CARSSGPLKYF
j_call: TRBJ1-5; v_call: TRBV15; clone_size: once; d_call: .; cdr3_nt: TGTGCCACCAGCAGAGATAAGGGGGGCTACCAGCCCCAGCATTTT; cdr3_aa: CATSRDKGGYQPQHF
j_call: TRBJ1-5; v_call: TRBV12-3/TRBV12-4; clone_size: .; d_call: .; cdr3_nt: TGTGCCAGCAGTCGGGGCGCAGGCAATCAGCCCCAGCATTTT; cdr3_aa: CASSRGAGNQPQHF
j_call: TRBJ1-1; v_call: TRBV29-1; clone_size: .; d_call: .; cdr3_nt: TGCAGTGCACATAGGAGAGGTCAGAACACTGAAGCTATCTTT; cdr3_aa: CSAHRRGQNTEAIF
j_call: TRBJ1-2; v_call: TRBV7-2; clone_size: once; d_call: .; cdr3_nt: TGTGCCAGCAGCGAAACAGGTATCGACTACACCTTC; cdr3_aa: CASSETGIDYTF
j_call: TRBJ1-5; v_call: TRBV2; clone_size: .; d_call: .; cdr3_nt: TGTGCCACCAGCTTAGCCAGGACGCAGCCCCCGCATTTC; cdr3_aa: CATSLARTQPPHF
j_call: TRBJ2-3; v_call: TRBV19; clone_size: .; d_call: .; cdr3_nt: TGCGCCAGTAGTCTAGGGGGGATCGGTACCACAGATACGCAGTATTTT; cdr3_aa: CASSLGGIGTTDTQYF
j_call: TRBJ1-2; v_call: TRBV20-1; clone_size: .; d_call: .; cdr3_nt: TGCAGTGCAGGGGGGGGGACTCATGACTACACCTTC; cdr3_aa: CSAGGGTHDYTF
j_call: TRBJ1-2; v_call: TRBV2; clone_size: .; d_call: .; cdr3_nt: TGTGCCAGCAGCGCGCGACAAGGTGGAATCGACTACACCTTC; cdr3_aa: CASSARQGGIDYTF
j_call: TRBJ1-5; v_call: TRBV2; clone_size: .; d_call: .; cdr3_nt: TGTGCCAGCAGCTTGCGGGGTGGGACCACGCATTTT; cdr3_aa: CASSLRGGTTHF
j_call: TRBJ2-7; v_call: TRBV7-2; clone_size: .; d_call: .; cdr3_nt: TGTGCCAGCAGCTACCCCGCAGACAGATACAGGAATGAGTTC; cdr3_aa: CASSYPADRYRNEF
j_call: TRBJ2-7; v_call: TRBV29-1; clone_size: few; d_call: .; cdr3_nt: TGCAGCATCCGGGACGGCGGCTCCTACGAGCAGTACTTC; cdr3_aa: CSIRDGGSYEQYF